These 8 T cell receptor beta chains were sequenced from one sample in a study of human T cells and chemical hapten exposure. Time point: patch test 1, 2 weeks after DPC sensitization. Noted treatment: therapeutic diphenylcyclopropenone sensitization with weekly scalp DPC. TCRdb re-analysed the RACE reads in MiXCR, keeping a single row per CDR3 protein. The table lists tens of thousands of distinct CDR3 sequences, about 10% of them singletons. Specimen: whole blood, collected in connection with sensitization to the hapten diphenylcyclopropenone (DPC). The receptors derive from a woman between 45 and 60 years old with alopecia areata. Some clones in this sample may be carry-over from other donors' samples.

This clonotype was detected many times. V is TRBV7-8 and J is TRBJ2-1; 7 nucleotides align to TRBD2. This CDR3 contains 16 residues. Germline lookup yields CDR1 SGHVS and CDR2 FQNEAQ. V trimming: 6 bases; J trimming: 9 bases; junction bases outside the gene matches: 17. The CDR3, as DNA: TGTGCCAGCAGTCCGGGAGGTAGTCTAAGATTCGGTGAGCAGTTCTTC. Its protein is CASSPGGSLRFGEQFF.

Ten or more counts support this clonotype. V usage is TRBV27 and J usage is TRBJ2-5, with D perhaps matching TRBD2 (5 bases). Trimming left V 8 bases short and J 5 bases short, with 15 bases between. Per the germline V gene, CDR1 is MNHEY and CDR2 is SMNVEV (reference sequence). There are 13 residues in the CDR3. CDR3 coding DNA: TGTGCCAGCGGGATGAGGGTAGGGGAGACCCAGTACTTC. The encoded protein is CASGMRVGETQYF.

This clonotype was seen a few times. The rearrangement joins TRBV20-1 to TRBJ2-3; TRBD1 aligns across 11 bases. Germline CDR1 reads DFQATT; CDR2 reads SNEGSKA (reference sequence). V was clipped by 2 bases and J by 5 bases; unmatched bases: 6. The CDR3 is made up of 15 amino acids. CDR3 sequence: CSARSWTGGIDTQYF. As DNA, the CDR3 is TGCAGTGCTAGATCATGGACAGGGGGCATAGATACGCAGTATTTT.

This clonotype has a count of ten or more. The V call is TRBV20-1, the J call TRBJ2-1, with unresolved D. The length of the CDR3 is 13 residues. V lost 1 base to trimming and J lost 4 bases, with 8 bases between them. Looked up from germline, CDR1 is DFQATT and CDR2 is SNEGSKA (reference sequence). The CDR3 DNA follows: TGCAGTGCTAGAGTTTGGGGATACAATGAGCAGTTCTTC. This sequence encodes CSARVWGYNEQFF.

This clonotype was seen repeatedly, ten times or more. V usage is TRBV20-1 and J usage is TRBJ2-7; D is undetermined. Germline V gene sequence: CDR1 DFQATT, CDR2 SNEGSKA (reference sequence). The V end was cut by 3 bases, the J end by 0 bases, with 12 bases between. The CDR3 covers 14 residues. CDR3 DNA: TGCAGTGCTAGCAATAATTGGTTCTCCTACGAGCAGTACTTC. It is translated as CSASNNWFSYEQYF.

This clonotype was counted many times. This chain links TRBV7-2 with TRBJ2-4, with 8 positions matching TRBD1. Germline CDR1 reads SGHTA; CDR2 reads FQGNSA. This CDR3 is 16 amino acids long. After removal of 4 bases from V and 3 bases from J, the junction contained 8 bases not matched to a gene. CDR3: CASSSPGGAGKNIQYF. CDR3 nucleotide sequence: TGTGCCAGCAGCTCACCAGGGGGCGCGGGCAAAAACATTCAGTACTTC.

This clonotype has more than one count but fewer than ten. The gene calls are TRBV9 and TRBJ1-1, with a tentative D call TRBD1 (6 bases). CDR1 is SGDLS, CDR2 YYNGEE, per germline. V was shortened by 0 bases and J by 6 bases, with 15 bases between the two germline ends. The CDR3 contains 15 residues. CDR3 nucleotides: TGTGCCAGCAGCGTAGGAGGACAGACTTACGCTGAAGCTTTCTTT. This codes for CASSVGGQTYAEAFF.

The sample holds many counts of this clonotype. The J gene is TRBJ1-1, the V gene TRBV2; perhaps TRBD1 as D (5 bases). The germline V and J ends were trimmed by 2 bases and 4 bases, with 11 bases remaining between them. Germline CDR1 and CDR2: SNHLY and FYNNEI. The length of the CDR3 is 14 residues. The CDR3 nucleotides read TGTGCCAGCAGTGAAACGACGGGGGGCACTGAAGCTTTCTTT. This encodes CASSETTGGTEAFF.